This T cell receptor (beta chain) comes out of a study of control samples from healthy donors and cancer patients. The CDR3 covers 14 residues. Germline CDR1 and CDR2: SQVTM and ANQGSEA. V gave up 6 bases and J gave up 0 bases, with 14 bases separating them. The repertoire was sequenced with immunoSEQ multiplex PCR; TCRdb's copy has only in-frame clones and lacks some. Of some 120,000 clones in the sample, about 92% were seen once. Material for sequencing was PBMCs. This chain links TRBV29-1 with TRBJ1-1, with D hard to call. The sequence came from a man aged 45 to 65 with head and neck cancer. CDR3 coding DNA: TGCAGCGTCGCTGGGATGGGGATGAACACTGAAGCTTTCTTT. It codes for CSVAGMGMNTEAFF.